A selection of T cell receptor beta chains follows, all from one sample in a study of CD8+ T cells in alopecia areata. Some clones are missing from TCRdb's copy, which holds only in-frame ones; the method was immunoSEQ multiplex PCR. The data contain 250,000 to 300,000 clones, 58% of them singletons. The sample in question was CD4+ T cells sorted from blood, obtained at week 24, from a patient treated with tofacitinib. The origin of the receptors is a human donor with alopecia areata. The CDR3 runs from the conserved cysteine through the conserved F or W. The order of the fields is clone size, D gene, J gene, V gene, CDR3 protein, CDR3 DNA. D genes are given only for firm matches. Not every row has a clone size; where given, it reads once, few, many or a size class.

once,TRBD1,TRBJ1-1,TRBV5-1,CASSLGTGRMNTEAFF,TGCGCCAGCAGCTTGGGGACAGGCCGAATGAACACTGAAGCTTTCTTT
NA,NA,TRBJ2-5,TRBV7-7,CASSTDSQETQYF,TGTGCTAGCAGCACTGACTCCCAAGAGACCCAGTACTTC
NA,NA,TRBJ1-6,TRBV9,CASSVGVGSYNSPLHF,TGTGCCAGCAGCGTAGGCGTGGGTTCTTATAATTCACCCCTCCACTTT
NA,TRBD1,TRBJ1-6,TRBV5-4,CASSLDGDRISSPLHF,TGTGCCAGCAGCTTGGATGGGGACAGAATATCTTCACCCCTCCACTTT
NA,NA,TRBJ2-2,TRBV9,CASSGYTGELFF,TGTGCCAGCAGCGGGTACACCGGGGAGCTGTTTTTT
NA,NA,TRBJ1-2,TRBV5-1,CASSPTADYGYTF,TGCGCCAGCAGCCCGACAGCGGACTATGGCTACACCTTC
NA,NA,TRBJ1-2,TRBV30,CAWRGTLEGYTF,TGTGCCTGGAGGGGGACACTGGAAGGCTACACCTTC
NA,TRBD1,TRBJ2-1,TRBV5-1,CASSWGTGLSGNEQFF,TGCGCCAGCAGCTGGGGGACAGGTCTGTCGGGTAATGAGCAGTTCTTC
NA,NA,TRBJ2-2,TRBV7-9,CASSWASRGYTGELFF,TGTGCCAGCAGCTGGGCGAGCAGGGGCTACACCGGGGAGCTGTTTTTT
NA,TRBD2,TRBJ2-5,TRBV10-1,CASSELAGYETQYF,TGCGCCAGCAGTGAGCTAGCGGGGTACGAGACCCAGTACTTC
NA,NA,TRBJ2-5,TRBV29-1,CSVEEGLGPHF,TGCAGCGTTGAAGAGGGTCTAGGGCCGCACTTC
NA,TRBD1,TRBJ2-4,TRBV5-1,CASSAGGENIQYF,TGCGCCAGCAGCGCAGGGGGAGAAAACATTCAGTACTTC
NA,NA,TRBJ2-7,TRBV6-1,CASSEGYRAEQYF,TGTGCCAGCAGTGAAGGGTACAGGGCCGAGCAGTACTTC
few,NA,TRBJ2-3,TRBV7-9,CASSLSTGGLTDTQYF,TGTGCCAGCAGCTTATCGACGGGGGGCCTCACAGATACGCAGTATTTT
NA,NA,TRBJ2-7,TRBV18,CASSRPTGSYEQYF,TGTGCCAGCTCACGACCTACGGGCTCCTACGAGCAGTACTTC
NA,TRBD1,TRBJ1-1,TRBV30,CAWSGGNTEAFF,TGTGCCTGGTCAGGGGGGAACACTGAAGCTTTCTTT
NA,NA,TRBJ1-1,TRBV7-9,CASSLVGAGGTEAFF,TGTGCCAGCAGCTTAGTGGGGGCAGGCGGGACTGAAGCTTTCTTT
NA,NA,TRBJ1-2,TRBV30,CAWKTGTPWIYGYTF,TGTGCCTGGAAAACCGGGACACCATGGATCTATGGCTACACCTTC
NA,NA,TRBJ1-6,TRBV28,CASNGPGRNNSPLHF,TGTGCCAGCAATGGGCCAGGGAGGAATAATTCACCCCTCCACTTT
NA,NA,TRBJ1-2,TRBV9,CASSVGAGLLGYTF,TGTGCCAGCAGCGTAGGAGCAGGGCTTCTTGGCTACACCTTC
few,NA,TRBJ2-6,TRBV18,CASHTDSGANVLTF,TGTGCCAGCCATACAGACTCTGGGGCCAACGTCCTGACTTTC
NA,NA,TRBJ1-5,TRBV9,CASNPAGSEQPQHF,TGTGCCAGCAACCCCGCGGGGTCGGAACAGCCCCAGCATTTT
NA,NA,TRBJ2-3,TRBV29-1,CSAGPSGSTDTQYF,TGCAGCGCTGGGCCTTCGGGAAGCACAGATACGCAGTATTTT
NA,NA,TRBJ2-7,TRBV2,CASSETTGSHEQYF,TGTGCCAGCAGTGAGACGACGGGAAGCCACGAGCAGTACTTC